This T cell receptor (beta chain) was found in a study of shared clonotypes between healthy human individuals. The overall study: The donors, a couple of women and a few men, were aged 18 to 49.

Some 90 million PBMCs supplied genomic DNA for unsorted samples. Investigators spread the genomic DNA of each subset evenly over several immunoSEQ plates. Here immunoSEQ multiplex PCR was the method, and the copy in TCRdb shows in-frame clones only, minus some. The sample records about half a million clones, approximately 80% being singletons. V was pared by 7 bases and J by 1 base, with 10 bases between. Germline loops: CDR1 SGHTA, CDR2 FQGNSA. This CDR3 has 13 residues. This clone was counted a few times. The chain carries TRBV7-2 and TRBJ2-5; D is unclear. Sequenced: PBMCs. This TCR was recovered from a middle-aged woman in good health. Some clones in this sample may be carry-over from other donors' samples. Written as DNA, the CDR3 is TGTGCCAGCAATTATCAGTTCCAAGAGACCCAGTACTTC. Translation: CASNYQFQETQYF.